This passage covers 32 T cell receptor beta chains from one sample sequenced in a study of blood T cell repertoires in COVID-19. Clones were read by immunoSEQ multiplex PCR, and TCRdb kept only the in-frame ones, dropping some. The sample lists about 350,000 clones; around 91% were seen once. The sequenced material came from peripheral blood. These receptor sequences come from a young woman who had recovered from COVID-19.

The V and J genes are TRBV27 and TRBJ2-1, with a weak D call TRBD2 (5 bases). V lost 5 bases and J lost 3, with 14 bases in between. Germline V gene sequence: CDR1 MNHEY, CDR2 SMNVEV (reference sequence). CDR3 length: 15 residues. CDR3 nucleotide sequence: TGTGCCAGCAGTCTTAAGGGAGACTACTACAATGAGCAGTTCTTC. Translated: CASSLKGDYYNEQFF.

V gene TRBV27 combines with J gene TRBJ2-1; possibly TRBD2 for D (6 bases). The V and J ends lost 3 bases and 8 bases respectively, with 14 bases between them. The CDR3 loop spans 14 amino acids. Germline-derived CDR1 and CDR2 are MNHEY and SMNVEV (reference sequence). The CDR3: CASSFTETGDEQFF. The DNA of the CDR3 is TGTGCCAGCAGTTTTACGGAAACGGGAGATGAGCAGTTCTTC.

The CDR3 is CASRPSGTSSYEQYV. The CDR3 coding sequence is TGTGCCAGCAGACCTAGCGGGACGAGCTCCTACGAGCAGTACGTC. This chain uses TRBV6-4 with TRBJ2-7; 9 bases are shared with TRBD2. This CDR3 comprises 15 residues. CDR1 is MRHNA, CDR2 SNTAGT, per germline. J was trimmed by 0 bases and V by 6 bases; bases with no gene match: 6.

This sequence joins TRBV7-9 and TRBJ1-4; D not certain. Trimming took 5 bases from V and 8 from J, leaving 12 bases between them. The CDR3 is 13 residues long. CDR1 is SEHNR, CDR2 FQNEAQ, per germline (reference sequence). The CDR3 region has the DNA TGTGCCAGCAGCGATCCTCGAGGGGAAAAACTGTTTTTT. It encodes CASSDPRGEKLFF.

V is TRBV7-2 and J is TRBJ1-2, with a weak D call TRBD1 (6 bases). Germline V gene sequence: CDR1 SGHTA, CDR2 FQGNSA. The length of the CDR3 is 17 residues. V was shortened by 5 bases and J by 2 bases, with 21 bases between the two germline ends. Here the CDR3 reads CASSPRGGAGANYGYTF. The CDR3 nucleotides are TGTGCCAGCAGCCCTAGGGGGGGGGCGGGAGCCAACTATGGCTACACCTTC. The entire variable domain, with the rest obtained from reference TRBV7-2 and TRBJ1-2, is as follows: GAGVSQSPSNKVTEKGKDVELRCDPISGHTALYWYRQSLGQGLEFLIYFQGNSAPDKSGLPSDRFSAERTGGSVSTLTIQRTQQEDSAVYLCASSPRGGAGANYGYTFGSGTRLTVV.

The chain has TRBV29-1 and TRBJ2-3; 9 bases match TRBD2. Trimming took 3 bases from V and 5 from J; bases not matched to a gene: 6. This CDR3 spans 14 amino acids. Germline lookup yields CDR1 SQVTM and CDR2 ANQGSEA. CDR3 DNA sequence: TGCAGCGTTGAGATTAGACTAGCGGAAGATACGCAGTATTTT. Its protein product is CSVEIRLAEDTQYF.

V usage is TRBV5-1 and J usage is TRBJ2-1; TRBD2 agrees at 7 bases. J gave up 6 bases and V 2 bases, and 2 bases lay outside the gene matches. The CDR3 has 13 residues. Per the germline V gene, CDR1 is SGHRS and CDR2 is YFSETQ. This CDR3 reads CASSLTSVNEQFF. In DNA form, the CDR3 reads TGCGCCAGCAGCTTAACTAGCGTCAATGAGCAGTTCTTC.

The chain has TRBV19 and TRBJ1-4, with 10 bases matching TRBD1. The V segment lost 3 bases and the J segment 7 bases; nucleotides outside the gene matches: 5. Germline CDR1 and CDR2: LNHDA and SQIVND (reference sequence). The CDR3 sequence is 15 residues long. The CDR3 sequence: CASSISGQGIEKLFF. CDR3 bases: TGTGCCAGTAGTATTTCGGGACAGGGGATTGAAAAACTGTTTTTT.

The V gene is TRBV4-3, the J gene TRBJ1-6, with D tentatively TRBD1 (6 bases). V was shortened by 6 bases and J by 14 bases, with 20 bases between the two germline ends. Germline loops: CDR1 LGHNA, CDR2 YSLEER. The CDR3 has 14 residues. CDR3 bases: TGCGCCAGCAGTCTCGACAGGTTGGGTCAAGCCCTCCACTTT. It yields the protein CASSLDRLGQALHF.

Notes on this clone: Distinct nucleotide sequences in the sample also encode this CDR3. V usage is TRBV29-1 and J usage is TRBJ2-3, with TRBD1 matching over 8 bases. Germline assignment: CDR1 SQVTM and CDR2 ANQGSEA. Germline trimming cut 2 bases from V and 6 bases from J; bases unmatched to any gene: 1. CDR3 length: 12 residues. The chain's CDR3 is CSVETGGDTQYF. DNA of the CDR3: TGCAGCGTTGAAACAGGGGGGGATACGCAGTATTTT.

In DNA, the CDR3 is TGTGCCAGCAGTCCCAGTACGGGGACCCAGTACTTC. This sequence encodes CASSPSTGTQYF. This chain uses TRBV12-3 or TRBV12-4 with TRBJ2-5; D call uncertain. The CDR3 is made up of 12 amino acids. V shed 5 bases and J shed 7 bases, with 11 bases lying between them.

This clone was counted once. The CDR3 here is CASSQEPSGSHYNEQFF. CDR3 DNA sequence: TGCGCCAGCAGCCAAGAACCTAGCGGGAGTCACTACAATGAGCAGTTCTTC. This chain links TRBV4-3 with TRBJ2-1, with 10 bases that match TRBD2. The CDR3 covers 17 residues. Germline trimming cut 0 bases from V and 3 bases from J; bases unmatched to any gene: 5. The germline gives CDR1 LGHNA, CDR2 YSLEER.

The rearrangement links TRBV29-1 to TRBJ2-1, with TRBD1 identical over 10 bases. Germline V gene data show CDR1 as SQVTM and CDR2 as ANQGSEA. V lost 5 bases and J lost 8; bases outside the gene matches: 12. CDR3 length: 15 residues. This chain's CDR3 is CSVHAGDRGRDEQFF. The CDR3, as DNA: TGCAGCGTTCATGCAGGGGACAGGGGTCGGGATGAGCAGTTCTTC.

V is TRBV24-1 and J is TRBJ1-3; weak D call: TRBD1 (5 bases). Trimming took off 4 bases at V and 3 bases at J, with 18 bases between the two ends. Germline CDR1 is KGHDR and CDR2 is SFDVKD. This CDR3 spans 17 amino acids. The CDR3 sequence is CATSDRPKGHRGNTIYF. The CDR3 DNA sequence: TGTGCCACCAGTGACCGACCTAAGGGGCATCGTGGAAACACCATATATTTT.

This clone occurred a few times. J is TRBJ2-3 and V is TRBV19; D is perhaps TRBD2 (6 bases). Trimming took 5 bases from V and 6 from J, leaving 15 bases between them. The CDR3 covers 14 residues. Germline loops: CDR1 LNHDA, CDR2 SQIVND (reference sequence). CDR3 DNA sequence: TGTGCCAGTAGTTTACCCGAACGGGGGGATACGCAGTATTTT. Translation: CASSLPERGDTQYF. Full variable domain (remainder filled in from reference TRBV19 and TRBJ2-3): DGGITQSPKYLFRKEGQNVTLSCEQNLNHDAMYWYRQDPGQGLRLIYYSQIVNDFQKGDIAEGYSVSREKKESFPLTVTSAQKNPTAFYLCASSLPERGDTQYFGPGTRLTVL.

This clone was seen once. The chain has TRBV7-9 and TRBJ2-2; no clear D. This CDR3 is built from 13 residues. From germline, CDR1 is SEHNR and CDR2 FQNEAQ (reference sequence). V was cut by 3 bases and J by 5 bases, with 7 bases left in between. The CDR3 DNA reads TGTGCCAGCAGCTTCGTCGGGACCGGGGAGCTGTTTTTT. It is translated as CASSFVGTGELFF.

The chain joins TRBV25-1 to TRBJ1-6; D is undetermined. The V end was cut by 5 bases, the J end by 0 bases, with 14 bases between. Germline CDR1 MGHDK, CDR2 SYGVNS. This CDR3 is 17 amino acids long. This CDR3 reads CASSPRPGVSYNSPLHF. CDR3 coding DNA: TGTGCCAGCAGTCCGCGACCCGGGGTCTCCTATAATTCACCCCTCCACTTT.

The table lists this clone with a few counts. V gene TRBV24-1 combines with J gene TRBJ2-1; a weak D match, TRBD1 (6 bases). Germline CDR1 and CDR2: KGHDR and SFDVKD. CDR3 length: 14 amino acids. V lost 5 bases and J 8 bases, leaving 15 bases between the germline ends. The CDR3 spells CATSASWGRDEQFF. The CDR3 nucleotides are TGTGCCACCAGTGCATCCTGGGGGCGGGATGAGCAGTTCTTC.

The CDR3 loop is CASKTNQGEETQYF. DNA of the CDR3: TGTGCCAGCAAAACCAACCAGGGGGAGGAGACCCAGTACTTC. The gene calls are TRBV11-2 and TRBJ2-5, with TRBD1 identical over 7 bases. Germline-derived CDR1 and CDR2 are SGHAT and FQNNGV. The CDR3 is 14 amino acids. The V gene end was trimmed by 7 bases and the J gene end by 5 bases; junction bases not matched to a gene: 10.

The chain combines TRBV7-2 with TRBJ1-6; D is unclear. Looked up from germline, CDR1 is SGHTA and CDR2 is FQGNSA. This CDR3 has 15 residues. V was clipped by 3 bases and J by 0 bases, with 6 bases between them. The CDR3 region is CASSFGSSYNSPLHF. The CDR3 coding sequence is TGTGCCAGCAGCTTTGGGAGCTCCTATAATTCACCCCTCCACTTT.

This chain links TRBV6-6 with TRBJ1-3, with D perhaps TRBD1 (5 bases). CDR3 length equals 15 residues. Trimming stripped 8 bases from V and 0 bases from J, with 14 bases between. Per germline, CDR1 MNHNY and CDR2 SVGAGI (reference sequence). The CDR3 DNA sequence: TGTGCCAGCGGCGACAGCCCTTACTCTGGAAACACCATATATTTT. Amino acid sequence: CASGDSPYSGNTIYF.

The chain couples TRBV19 to TRBJ1-3, with D possibly TRBD1 on 6 matching bases. Deletions cut 6 bases from V and 0 bases from J, with 21 bases between. This CDR3 comprises 18 residues. Looked up from germline, CDR1 is LNHDA and CDR2 is SQIVND (reference sequence). CDR3 in amino acids: CASRKMGEGDFSGNTIYF. For the CDR3, the DNA is TGTGCCAGTAGGAAGATGGGCGAGGGGGATTTCTCTGGAAACACCATATATTTT.

The V and J genes are TRBV5-1 and TRBJ2-2, with 7 nucleotides matching TRBD2. Looked up from germline, CDR1 is SGHRS and CDR2 is YFSETQ. CDR3 length: 19 residues. Trimming removed 0 bases from V and 5 bases from J; junction bases left unmatched: 16. CDR3 sequence reads: CASSLEARASGGGTGELFF. In DNA, the CDR3 is TGCGCCAGCAGCTTGGAGGCTAGGGCTAGCGGAGGAGGAACCGGGGAGCTGTTTTTT.

This chain connects TRBV14 to TRBJ2-7; a possible D gene is TRBD2 (5 bases). This CDR3 is built from 15 residues. The V end lost 4 bases, the J end lost 9 bases, and 22 bases lay between the germline ends. CDR1 and CDR2 from the germline V gene are SGHDN and FVKESK. The chain's CDR3 is CASSPPLALPLGQYV. The CDR3 DNA follows: TGTGCCAGCAGCCCCCCTTTAGCGCTACCCTTGGGGCAGTACGTC.

This chain connects TRBV3-1 (or the pseudogene TRBV3-2) to TRBJ1-1, with 8 bases lining up with TRBD1. With V trimmed by 8 bases and J by 4 bases, 6 bases remained unmatched. Germline CDR1 and CDR2: LGHDT and YNNKEL (reference sequence). This CDR3 is built from 13 residues. The CDR3 loop is CASQRDRSTEAFF. The CDR3 DNA follows: TGTGCCAGCCAAAGGGACAGGTCCACTGAAGCTTTCTTT.

The chain employs TRBV7-8 and TRBJ2-2; 11 bases line up with TRBD2. Looked up from germline, CDR1 is SGHVS and CDR2 is FQNEAQ. This CDR3 spans 18 amino acids. The V gene end was trimmed by 4 bases and the J gene end by 6 bases; junction bases not matched to a gene: 13. CDR3 coding DNA: TGTGCCAGCAGCTCCCCCGGAATACTAGCGGGAGATCCCGGGGAGCTGTTTTTT. Translation gives CASSSPGILAGDPGELFF.

This clone was counted once. This rearrangement joins TRBV5-1 to TRBJ2-5; 10 bases are a match to TRBD2. V was pared by 3 bases and J by 4 bases, with 9 bases of the junction left unmatched. The CDR3 is 16 amino acids. Germline lookup yields CDR1 SGHRS and CDR2 YFSETQ. The CDR3 is CASSSGLAIRGETQYF. CDR3 DNA sequence: TGCGCCAGCAGCTCGGGACTAGCGATTCGAGGAGAGACCCAGTACTTC.

CDR3 sequence: CSASTVYYEQYV. The CDR3 nucleotides read TGCAGTGCTAGTACAGTCTACTACGAGCAGTACGTC. The V call is TRBV20-1, the J call TRBJ2-7; D not resolved. The CDR3 consists of 12 residues. Trimming shortened V by 3 bases and J by 3 bases, and 9 bases separated the two germline ends. CDR1 is DFQATT, CDR2 SNEGSKA, per germline (reference sequence).

The chain links TRBV14 to TRBJ1-2, with D perhaps TRBD1 (5 bases). Germline-derived CDR1 and CDR2 are SGHDN and FVKESK. The CDR3 is 13 amino acids. Trimming cost V 2 bases and J 4 bases, with 8 bases left between them. In DNA form, the CDR3 reads TGTGCCAGCAGCCAACTGACAGCCTATGGCTACACCTTC. Translated, it gives CASSQLTAYGYTF.

The V call is TRBV5-1, the J call TRBJ2-2; the match to TRBD1 covers 10 bases. The germline CDR1 and CDR2 sequences are SGHRS and YFSETQ. This CDR3 region has 17 residues. With 4 bases clipped from V and 5 bases from J, the junction kept 11 bases outside the gene matches. The CDR3 sequence is CASSLRTGGRLTGELFF. In nucleotides, the CDR3 is TGCGCCAGCAGCCTAAGGACAGGGGGGAGATTAACCGGGGAGCTGTTTTTT.

The chain has TRBV10-3 and TRBJ1-1; D remains ambiguous. The V gene's germline CDR1 is ENHRY and CDR2 SYGVKD. The CDR3 has 14 residues. V lost 2 bases, J lost 1 base, and 8 bases lay in between. In nucleotides, the CDR3 is TGTGCCATCAGTGAGAATAACAGGAACACTGAAGCTTTCTTT. Translating it yields CAISENNRNTEAFF.

The chain is built from TRBV4-3 and TRBJ2-1; no reliable D call. Trimming removed 1 base at V and 9 bases at J, with 16 bases between. This CDR3 spans 15 amino acids. Germline CDR1 and CDR2: LGHNA and YSLEER. The CDR3 DNA is TGCGCCAGCAGCCAAGTGGAGTTTTCTTTCGGTGAGCAGTTCTTC. Translating gives CASSQVEFSFGEQFF.